This T cell receptor beta chain was retrieved from a study of CD8 T cells in ankylosing spondylitis. The study's findings and limits: Ankylosing spondylitis blood appeared to carry a characteristic TCR beta motif of several highly homologous variants. Within peripheral blood, clones linked to disease were CD8+ and relatively rare.

A word on this clonotype: The antigen remains undetermined.

TCR beta libraries were made by quantitative 5'-RACE with molecular barcodes. TCRdb analysed the 5' RACE reads with MiXCR anew, one entry per CDR3 protein. In the table there are 350,000 or so distinct CDR3 sequences, 6.5% to 10% of which are singletons. The ends were cut back, 3 bases at V and 12 bases at J, with 9 bases in the middle. The CDR3 has 11 amino acids. The germline gives CDR1 SGHTA, CDR2 FQGNSA. What was sequenced was blood, either unsorted or a sorted T cell fraction (not recorded which). The clonotype originates from a male donor with ankylosing spondylitis. The rearrangement joins TRBV7-2 to TRBJ2-1; tentatively, D is TRBD1 or TRBD2 (5 bases each). The CDR3, as DNA: TGTGCCAGCAGCTTCCGGGGCCGGCAGTTCTTC. It translates to CASSFRGRQFF.